These 27 T cell receptor beta chains came from one sample sequenced in a study of shared clonotypes between healthy human individuals. The protocol was immunoSEQ multiplex PCR, while the TCRdb copy is restricted to in-frame clones and leaves out a portion. This table holds roughly 2,000,000 clones, around 96% found once. Only CD45RO-negative cells positively selected for CCR7 counted as naive CD8 cells, so terminally differentiated effector memory CD45RA+ cells were excluded. The sample taken for sequencing was naive CD8+ T cells sorted from blood. Every receptor here comes from a man younger than 35 in good health.

This clone came up once. V gene TRBV2 combines with J gene TRBJ2-7, with 9 bases that match TRBD2. Germline values: CDR1 SNHLY, CDR2 FYNNEI. Unmatched junction bases numbered 3, after V lost 1 base and J lost 2 bases. The CDR3 totals 15 residues. CDR3: CASSEGASGTYEQYF. The CDR3 DNA sequence: TGTGCCAGCAGTGAAGGCGCTAGCGGGACCTACGAGCAGTACTTC.

V gene TRBV7-6 combines with J gene TRBJ2-7, with 10 bases lining up with TRBD2. This CDR3 region has 15 residues. With 1 base clipped from V and 3 bases from J, the junction kept 3 bases outside the gene matches. Germline CDR1 SGHVS, CDR2 FNYEAQ. The CDR3 here is CASSLEASGGYEQYF. The CDR3 DNA reads TGTGCCAGCAGCTTAGAGGCTAGCGGGGGCTACGAGCAGTACTTC.

This chain links TRBV2 with TRBJ1-4; D unclear. V was shortened by 6 bases and J by 8 bases, with 19 bases between the two germline ends. This CDR3 has 15 residues. Germline V lookup: CDR1 SNHLY, CDR2 FYNNEI. Here the CDR3 reads CASSETHRVGEKLFF. CDR3 nucleotide sequence: TGTGCCAGCAGCGAGACACATCGGGTTGGGGAAAAACTGTTTTTT. The full variable domain, in which reference TRBV2 and TRBJ1-4 provide the parts outside the CDR3, is EPEVTQTPSHQVTQMGQEVILRCVPISNHLYFYWYRQILGQKVEFLVSFYNNEISEKSEIFDDQFSVERPDGSNFTLKIRSTKLEDSAMYFCASSETHRVGEKLFFGSGTQLSVL.

A remark on this clone: Within the sample, other DNA sequences also encode this same CDR3. This CDR3 reads CASSSGSNYGYTF. For the CDR3, the DNA is TGTGCCAGCAGCTCCGGGAGTAACTATGGCTACACCTTC. This chain connects TRBV6-5 to TRBJ1-2; D uncertain. The germline CDR1 and CDR2 sequences are MNHEY and SVGAGI. CDR3 length: 13 amino acids. Trimming shortened V by 6 bases and J by 1 base, and 9 bases separated the two germline ends.

The V call is TRBV11-2, the J call TRBJ1-5, with unresolved D. CDR3 length: 14 residues. V lost 0 bases, J lost 7 bases, and 10 bases lay in between. Per germline, CDR1 SGHAT and CDR2 FQNNGV. The CDR3 sequence: CASSLEPGWQPQHF. For the CDR3, the DNA is TGTGCCAGCAGCTTAGAGCCGGGTTGGCAGCCCCAGCATTTT.

This sequence joins TRBV5-4 and TRBJ2-1; D remains unclear. This CDR3 has 14 amino acids. CDR1 SGHNT and CDR2 YYREEE come from the germline V gene (reference sequence). Trimming stripped 1 base from V and 4 bases from J, with 9 bases between. This CDR3 reads CASSLRAEYNEQFF. CDR3 in DNA: TGTGCCAGCAGCTTGCGGGCGGAATACAATGAGCAGTTCTTC.

The rearrangement uses TRBV7-9 and TRBJ1-1, with D hard to call. The germline V and J ends were trimmed by 4 bases and 4 bases, with 10 bases remaining between them. Germline V gives CDR1 SEHNR, CDR2 FQNEAQ (reference sequence). There are 13 residues in the CDR3. The DNA for the CDR3 is TGTGCCAGCAGCTCACCCGTTTCCACTGAAGCTTTCTTT. Its protein is CASSSPVSTEAFF.

The chain joins TRBV9 to TRBJ2-3; TRBD2 matches 9 bases. The CDR3 runs 16 residues. Germline assignment: CDR1 SGDLS and CDR2 YYNGEE. Trimming cost V 7 bases and J 0 bases; bases outside gene matches: 9. The CDR3 is CASSGSGSLSTDTQYF. DNA of the CDR3: TGTGCCAGCTCAGGTAGCGGGAGTCTTAGCACAGATACGCAGTATTTT. Filled out from reference TRBV9 and TRBJ2-3, the complete variable domain reads DSGVTQTPKHLITATGQRVTLRCSPRSGDLSVYWYQQSLDQGLQFLIQYYNGEERAKGNILERFSAQQFPDLHSELNLSSLELGDSALYFCASSGSGSLSTDTQYFGPGTRLTVL.

The J gene is TRBJ2-7, the V gene TRBV9, with D maybe TRBD1 (6 bases). Germline loops: CDR1 SGDLS, CDR2 YYNGEE. This CDR3 is built from 14 residues. V was shortened by 4 bases and J by 3 bases, with 14 bases between the two germline ends. The CDR3 protein is CASSSGQGHYEQYF. The CDR3 DNA reads TGTGCCAGCAGCTCCGGGCAGGGACACTACGAGCAGTACTTC.

V usage is TRBV11-2 and J usage is TRBJ1-6; no reliable D call. The CDR3 totals 15 residues. Germline assignment: CDR1 SGHAT and CDR2 FQNNGV. V was trimmed by 3 bases and J by 0 bases, leaving 6 bases between them. The CDR3 DNA is TGTGCCAGCAGCTTGAGTAGCTCCTATAATTCACCCCTCCACTTT. This encodes CASSLSSSYNSPLHF.

V gene TRBV7-9 combines with J gene TRBJ2-7; TRBD1 or TRBD2 may be the D gene (5 bases each). The CDR3 has 14 amino acids. Germline loops: CDR1 SEHNR, CDR2 FQNEAQ (reference sequence). Trimming shortened V by 5 bases and J by 0 bases, and 11 bases separated the two germline ends. The CDR3, as DNA: TGTGCCAGCAGCCCGGGACGGATCTCCTACGAGCAGTACTTC. The encoded protein is CASSPGRISYEQYF.

This chain links TRBV9 with TRBJ2-5; 8 nucleotides agree with TRBD1. Germline CDR1 is SGDLS and CDR2 is YYNGEE. The CDR3 extends over 16 amino acids. Losses at the gene ends were 3 bases for V and 1 base for J; bases not matched to a gene: 8. CDR3 bases: TGTGCCAGCAGCGGAGAGGGACAGGCGTTCCAAGAGACCCAGTACTTC. It codes for CASSGEGQAFQETQYF. Based on the CDR3 plus reference TRBV9 and TRBJ2-5, the full variable domain is DSGVTQTPKHLITATGQRVTLRCSPRSGDLSVYWYQQSLDQGLQFLIQYYNGEERAKGNILERFSAQQFPDLHSELNLSSLELGDSALYFCASSGEGQAFQETQYFGPGTRLLVL.

CDR3 residues: CASSEAEGSVTEAFF. The CDR3 nucleotides read TGTGCCAGCAGTGAAGCCGAGGGGTCCGTCACTGAAGCTTTCTTT. J is TRBJ1-1 and V is TRBV2, with a tentative D call TRBD1 (5 bases). This CDR3 has 15 residues. V was shortened by 0 bases and J by 4 bases, with 12 bases between the two germline ends. Germline-derived CDR1 and CDR2 are SNHLY and FYNNEI.

Regarding this clone: The sample carries other DNA sequences with the same CDR3. This chain uses TRBV4-1 with TRBJ1-2; the D gene is possibly TRBD1 (6 bases). Germline CDR1 and CDR2: MGHRA and YSYEKL. The CDR3 is 12 residues long. V gave up 3 bases and J gave up 7 bases, with 9 bases separating them. The DNA for the CDR3 is TGCGCCAGCAGCCAGGGGGCAGGTGGCTACACCTTC. Its protein is CASSQGAGGYTF.

The chain recombines TRBV4-1 with TRBJ2-1, with 10 bases fitting TRBD2. Germline CDR1 MGHRA, CDR2 YSYEKL. This CDR3 has 15 amino acids. The trim removed 5 bases at V and 5 bases at J, leaving 6 bases unmatched. The CDR3 DNA sequence: TGCGCCAGCAGCAACAGACTAGCGGGCAACAATGAGCAGTTCTTC. Amino acids: CASSNRLAGNNEQFF.

Regarding this clone: Different DNA sequences within this sample yield the same CDR3. The rearrangement joins TRBV18 to TRBJ2-7; D is perhaps TRBD1 (5 bases). V was shortened by 3 bases and J by 4 bases, with 10 bases between the two germline ends. CDR3 size: 13 residues. Germline CDR1 and CDR2: KGHSH and LQKENI. Here the CDR3 reads CASSPPDRYEQYF. CDR3 DNA sequence: TGTGCCAGCTCACCTCCCGACAGATACGAGCAGTACTTC. The full variable domain, completed using reference TRBV18 and TRBJ2-7, is NAGVMQNPRHLVRRRGQEARLRCSPMKGHSHVYWYRQLPEEGLKFMVYLQKENIIDESGMPKERFSAEFPKEGPSILRIQQVVRGDSAAYFCASSPPDRYEQYFGPGTRLTVT.

V and J are TRBV10-3 and TRBJ2-1; 10 nucleotides line up with TRBD2. Germline V lookup: CDR1 ENHRY, CDR2 SYGVKD. This CDR3 is 18 amino acids long. Germline trimming cut 3 bases from V and 8 bases from J; bases unmatched to any gene: 16. In DNA, the CDR3 is TGTGCCATCAGTGACCCCGTTAATCTAGCGGGAGATTTCCATGAGCAGTTCTTC. Translation gives CAISDPVNLAGDFHEQFF.

V is TRBV5-6 and J is TRBJ1-2; 7 bases align to TRBD1. The J segment lost 2 bases and the V segment lost 3 bases, leaving 4 bases of the junction unmatched. The CDR3 loop spans 14 amino acids. From germline, CDR1 is SGHDT and CDR2 YYEEEE. The CDR3 reads CASSSNRGNYGYTF. As DNA, the CDR3 is TGTGCCAGCAGCTCCAACAGGGGAAACTATGGCTACACCTTC.

The chain is built from TRBV11-2 and TRBJ2-5, with 9 nucleotides matching TRBD1. Germline V gives CDR1 SGHAT, CDR2 FQNNGV. The CDR3 totals 14 residues. The ends lost 5 bases at V and 4 bases at J; junction bases unmatched: 5. The CDR3 nucleotides read TGTGCCAGCAGCGGAGCGGACAGGGGAGAGACCCAGTACTTC. This codes for CASSGADRGETQYF. Combining the CDR3 with reference TRBV11-2 and TRBJ2-5 gives the whole variable domain EAGVAQSPRYKIIEKRQSVAFWCNPISGHATLYWYQQILGQGPKLLIQFQNNGVVDDSQLPKDRFSAERLKGVDSTLKIQPAKLEDSAVYLCASSGADRGETQYFGPGTRLLVL.

The rearrangement links TRBV19 to TRBJ2-2; D call uncertain. The CDR3 contains 13 residues. CDR1 is LNHDA and CDR2 is SQIVND in the germline V gene (reference sequence). V was trimmed by 3 bases and J by 5 bases, leaving 7 bases between them. Written as DNA, the CDR3 is TGTGCCAGTAGTATCGTGTGGACCGGGGAGCTGTTTTTT. Translation gives CASSIVWTGELFF.

This chain links TRBV6-5 with TRBJ1-5, with 7 nucleotides matching TRBD1. The CDR3 length is 15 residues. In germline, CDR1 is MNHEY, CDR2 SVGAGI. Losses at the gene ends were 6 bases for V and 3 bases for J; bases not matched to a gene: 8. CDR3 sequence reads: CASSLDRAFNQPQHF. DNA for the CDR3: TGTGCCAGCAGCCTCGACAGGGCTTTCAATCAGCCCCAGCATTTT.

The chain joins TRBV2 to TRBJ1-4; D gene ambiguous. The CDR3 spans 16 residues. Trimming shortened V by 1 base and J by 2 bases, and 11 bases separated the two germline ends. Per germline, CDR1 SNHLY and CDR2 FYNNEI. DNA for the CDR3: TGTGCCAGCAGTGAAGAGGTCAATTGGACTAATGAAAAACTGTTTTTT. It codes for CASSEEVNWTNEKLFF.

The CDR3, as DNA: TGTGCCAGCAGTGAAGTCCCAGAGGGGGCCGCAACCTACGAGCAGTACTTC. Translation gives CASSEVPEGAATYEQYF. The chain is built from TRBV2 and TRBJ2-7; 7 bases align to TRBD1. The CDR3 is 17 residues long. The trim removed 1 base at V and 2 bases at J, leaving 11 bases unmatched. Looked up from germline, CDR1 is SNHLY and CDR2 is FYNNEI.

This clone came up once. The V and J genes are TRBV11-2 and TRBJ2-7, with 9 bases aligning to TRBD2. The CDR3 has 16 amino acids. CDR1 SGHAT and CDR2 FQNNGV come from the germline V gene. J gave up 8 bases and V 0 bases, and 11 bases lay outside the gene matches. In DNA, the CDR3 is TGTGCCAGCAGCTTAGATATAGGACTAGCGAGTGTAAAGCAGTACTTC. This encodes CASSLDIGLASVKQYF.

The count of this clone is one. The V call is TRBV27, the J call TRBJ2-7; D is perhaps TRBD2 (6 bases). This CDR3 comprises 14 residues. CDR1 is MNHEY, CDR2 SMNVEV, per germline (reference sequence). Trimming took off 6 bases at V and 7 bases at J, with 19 bases between the two ends. DNA of the CDR3: TGTGCCAGCAGATCGGGACTGGAGACGGGGGAGCAGTACTTC. It is translated as CASRSGLETGEQYF.

The V call is TRBV19, the J call TRBJ2-1; 11 nucleotides align to TRBD2. CDR3 length: 20 amino acids. The V and J ends lost 1 base and 0 bases, in that order; junction bases with no gene match: 11. Germline V gene data show CDR1 as LNHDA and CDR2 as SQIVND (reference sequence). CDR3 residues: CASSIVTGLAEASSYNEQFF. The CDR3, as DNA: TGTGCCAGTAGTATAGTTACGGGACTAGCGGAGGCGAGCTCCTACAATGAGCAGTTCTTC. The full variable domain, its missing parts supplied by reference TRBV19 and TRBJ2-1, is DGGITQSPKYLFRKEGQNVTLSCEQNLNHDAMYWYRQDPGQGLRLIYYSQIVNDFQKGDIAEGYSVSREKKESFPLTVTSAQKNPTAFYLCASSIVTGLAEASSYNEQFFGPGTRLTVL.

V usage is TRBV15 and J usage is TRBJ1-4; 7 bases align to TRBD1. Germline V CDR1 and CDR2: LNHNV, YYDKDF (reference sequence). The V and J ends lost 5 bases and 7 bases, in that order; junction bases with no gene match: 7. The CDR3 is 14 residues long. The CDR3 is CATSDRGRGEKLFF. DNA for the CDR3: TGTGCCACCAGCGATAGGGGGCGGGGTGAAAAACTGTTTTTT.